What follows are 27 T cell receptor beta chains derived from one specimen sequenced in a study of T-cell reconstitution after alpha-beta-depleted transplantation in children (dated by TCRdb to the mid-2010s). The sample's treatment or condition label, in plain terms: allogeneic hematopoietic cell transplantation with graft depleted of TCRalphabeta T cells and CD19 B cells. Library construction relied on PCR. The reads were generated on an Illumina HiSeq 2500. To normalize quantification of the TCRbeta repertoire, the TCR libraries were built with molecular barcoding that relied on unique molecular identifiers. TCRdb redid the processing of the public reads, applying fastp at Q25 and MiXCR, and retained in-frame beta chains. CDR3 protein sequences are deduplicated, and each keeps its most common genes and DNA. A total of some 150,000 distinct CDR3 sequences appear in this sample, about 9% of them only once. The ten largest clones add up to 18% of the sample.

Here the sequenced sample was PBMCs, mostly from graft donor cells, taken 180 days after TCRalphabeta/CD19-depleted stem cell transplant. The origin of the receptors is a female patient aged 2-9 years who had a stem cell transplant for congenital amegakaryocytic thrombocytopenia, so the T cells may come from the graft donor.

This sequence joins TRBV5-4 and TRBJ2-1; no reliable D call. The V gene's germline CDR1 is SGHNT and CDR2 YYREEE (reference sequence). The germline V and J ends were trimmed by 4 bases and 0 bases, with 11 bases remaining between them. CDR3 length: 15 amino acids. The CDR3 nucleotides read TGTGCCAGCAGCGAGGTGCCTAGCTCCTACAATGAGCAGTTCTTC. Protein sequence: CASSEVPSSYNEQFF. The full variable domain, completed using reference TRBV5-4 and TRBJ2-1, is ETGVTQSPTHLIKTRGQQVTLRCSSQSGHNTVSWYQQALGQGPQFIFQYYREEENGRGNFPPRFSGLQFPNYSSELNVNALELDDSALYLCASSEVPSSYNEQFFGPGTRLTVL.

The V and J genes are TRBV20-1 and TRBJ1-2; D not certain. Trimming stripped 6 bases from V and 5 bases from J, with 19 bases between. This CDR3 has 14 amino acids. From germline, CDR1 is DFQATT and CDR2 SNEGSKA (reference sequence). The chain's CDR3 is CSAADMRRGYGYTF. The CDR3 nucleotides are TGCAGTGCAGCCGACATGCGCCGAGGGTATGGCTACACCTTC.

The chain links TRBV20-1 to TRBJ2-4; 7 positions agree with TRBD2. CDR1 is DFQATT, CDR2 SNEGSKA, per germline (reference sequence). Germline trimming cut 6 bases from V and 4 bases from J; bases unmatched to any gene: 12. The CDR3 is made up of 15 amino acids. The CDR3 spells CSAPEVGGLKNIQYF. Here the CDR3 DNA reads TGCAGTGCGCCTGAGGTGGGAGGGCTAAAAAACATTCAGTACTTC.

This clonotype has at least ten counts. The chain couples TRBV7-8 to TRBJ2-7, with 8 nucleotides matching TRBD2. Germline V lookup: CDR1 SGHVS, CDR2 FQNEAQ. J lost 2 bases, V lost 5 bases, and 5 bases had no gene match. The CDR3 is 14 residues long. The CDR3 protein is CASSHREGTYEQYF. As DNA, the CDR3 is TGTGCCAGCAGCCACCGGGAGGGTACCTACGAGCAGTACTTC.

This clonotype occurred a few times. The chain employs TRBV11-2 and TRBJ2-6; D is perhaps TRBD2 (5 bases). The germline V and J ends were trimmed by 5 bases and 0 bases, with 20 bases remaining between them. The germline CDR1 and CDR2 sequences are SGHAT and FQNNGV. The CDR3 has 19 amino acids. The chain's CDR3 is CASSAHRRQERSGANVLTF. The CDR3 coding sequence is TGTGCCAGCAGCGCGCATCGGAGGCAGGAACGCTCTGGGGCCAACGTCCTGACTTTC.

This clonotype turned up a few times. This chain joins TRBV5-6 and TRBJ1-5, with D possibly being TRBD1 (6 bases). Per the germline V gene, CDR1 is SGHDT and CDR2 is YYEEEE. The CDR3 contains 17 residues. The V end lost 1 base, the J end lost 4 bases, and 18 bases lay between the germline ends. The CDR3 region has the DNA TGTGCCAGCAGCTTGCCGGGCCAGGGGAGCGATAATCAGCCCCAGCATTTT. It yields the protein CASSLPGQGSDNQPQHF.

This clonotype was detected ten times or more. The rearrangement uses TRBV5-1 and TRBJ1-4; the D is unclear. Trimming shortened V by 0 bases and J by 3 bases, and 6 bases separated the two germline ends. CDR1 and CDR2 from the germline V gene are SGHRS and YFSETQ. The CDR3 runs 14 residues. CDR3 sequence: CASSLGNSNEKLFF. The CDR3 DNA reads TGCGCCAGCAGCTTGGGAAACTCTAATGAAAAACTGTTTTTT.

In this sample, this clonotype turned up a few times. This chain's CDR3 is CASSFQRLKSIQYF. CDR3 in DNA: TGTGCCAGCAGTTTCCAGAGGCTAAAGAGTATCCAGTACTTC. The genes are TRBV6-2 or TRBV6-3 and TRBJ2-5; D unresolved. With 4 bases removed from V and 10 bases from J, the gap between germline ends came to 19 bases. Looked up from germline, CDR1 is MNHEY and CDR2 is SVGEGT. The CDR3 extends over 14 amino acids.

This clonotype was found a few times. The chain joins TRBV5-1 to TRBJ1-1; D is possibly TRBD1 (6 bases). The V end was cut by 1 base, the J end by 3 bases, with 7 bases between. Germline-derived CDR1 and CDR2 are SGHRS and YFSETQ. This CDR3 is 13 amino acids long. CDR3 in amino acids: CASSLKGDTEAFF. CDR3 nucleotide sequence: TGCGCCAGCAGCTTGAAGGGGGACACTGAAGCTTTCTTT.

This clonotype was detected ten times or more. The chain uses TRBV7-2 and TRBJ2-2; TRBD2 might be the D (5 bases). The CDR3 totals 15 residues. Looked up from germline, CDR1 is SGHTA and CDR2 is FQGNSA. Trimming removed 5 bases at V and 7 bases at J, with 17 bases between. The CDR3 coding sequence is TGTGCCAGCAGCCCGGAAGTGAGGGAGAACGGGGAGCTGTTTTTT. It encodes CASSPEVRENGELFF.

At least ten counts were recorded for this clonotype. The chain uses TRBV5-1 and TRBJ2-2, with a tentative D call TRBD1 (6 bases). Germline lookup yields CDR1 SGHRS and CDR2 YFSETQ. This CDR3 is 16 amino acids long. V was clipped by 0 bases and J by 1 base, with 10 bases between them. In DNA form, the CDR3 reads TGCGCCAGCAGCTTGGACGGGACAAGGAACACCGGGGAGCTGTTTTTT. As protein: CASSLDGTRNTGELFF.

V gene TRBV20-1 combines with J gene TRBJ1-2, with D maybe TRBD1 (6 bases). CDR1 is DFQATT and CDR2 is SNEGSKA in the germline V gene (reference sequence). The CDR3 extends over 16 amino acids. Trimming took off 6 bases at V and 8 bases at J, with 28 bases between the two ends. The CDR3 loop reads CSAPPPIQGAYGGYTF. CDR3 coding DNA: TGCAGTGCCCCTCCCCCAATACAGGGAGCCTACGGGGGCTACACCTTC.

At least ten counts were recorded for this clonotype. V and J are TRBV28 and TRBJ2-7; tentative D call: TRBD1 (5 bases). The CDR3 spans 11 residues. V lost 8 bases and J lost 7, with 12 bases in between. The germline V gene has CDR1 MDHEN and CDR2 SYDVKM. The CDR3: CASGHPLEQYF. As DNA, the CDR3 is TGTGCCAGCGGACACCCCCTGGAGCAGTACTTC.

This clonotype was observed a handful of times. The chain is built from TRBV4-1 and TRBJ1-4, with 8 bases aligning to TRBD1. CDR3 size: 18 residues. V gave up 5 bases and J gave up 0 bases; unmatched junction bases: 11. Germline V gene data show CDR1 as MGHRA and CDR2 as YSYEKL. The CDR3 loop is CASSETGQVGATNEKLFF. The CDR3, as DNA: TGCGCCAGCAGCGAAACGGGACAGGTTGGGGCAACTAATGAAAAACTGTTTTTT.

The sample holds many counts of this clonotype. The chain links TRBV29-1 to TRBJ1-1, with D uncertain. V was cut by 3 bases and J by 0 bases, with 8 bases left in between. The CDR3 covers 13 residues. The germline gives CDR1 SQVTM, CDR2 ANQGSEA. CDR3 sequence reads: CSVERTLNTEAFF. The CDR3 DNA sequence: TGCAGCGTTGAGCGGACCCTGAACACTGAAGCTTTCTTT.

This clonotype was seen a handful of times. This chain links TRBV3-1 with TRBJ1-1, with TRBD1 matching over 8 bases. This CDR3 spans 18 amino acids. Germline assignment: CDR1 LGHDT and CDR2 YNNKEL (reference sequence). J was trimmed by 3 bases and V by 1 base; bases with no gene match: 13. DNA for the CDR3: TGTGCCAGCAGCCAAGCCGGGACAGGCCTGACCAGGTACACTGAAGCTTTCTTT. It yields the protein CASSQAGTGLTRYTEAFF.

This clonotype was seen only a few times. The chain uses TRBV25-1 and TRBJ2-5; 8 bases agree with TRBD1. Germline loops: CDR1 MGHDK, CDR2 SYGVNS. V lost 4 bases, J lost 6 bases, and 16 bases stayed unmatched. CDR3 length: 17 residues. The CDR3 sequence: CASSGPSGDRGSKTQYF. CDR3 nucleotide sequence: TGTGCCAGCAGTGGGCCGTCCGGCGACAGGGGATCTAAGACCCAGTACTTC.

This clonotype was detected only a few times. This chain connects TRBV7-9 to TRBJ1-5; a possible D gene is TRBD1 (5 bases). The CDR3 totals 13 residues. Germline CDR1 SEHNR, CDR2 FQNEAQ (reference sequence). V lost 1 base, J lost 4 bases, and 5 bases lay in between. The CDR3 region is CASSLGTNQPQHF. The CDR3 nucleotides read TGTGCCAGCAGCTTAGGGACAAATCAGCCCCAGCATTTT.

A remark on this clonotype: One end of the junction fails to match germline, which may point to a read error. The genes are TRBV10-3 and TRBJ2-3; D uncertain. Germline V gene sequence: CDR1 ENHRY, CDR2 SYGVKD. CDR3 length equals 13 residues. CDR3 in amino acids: CARRVSATDTQYF. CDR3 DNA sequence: TGCGCCCGACGGGTTAGTGCAACAGATACGCAGTATTTT.

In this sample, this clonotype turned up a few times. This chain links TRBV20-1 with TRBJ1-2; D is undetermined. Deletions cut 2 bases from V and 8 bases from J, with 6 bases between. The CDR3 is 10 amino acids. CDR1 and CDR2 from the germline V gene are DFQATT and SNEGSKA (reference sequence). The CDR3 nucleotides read TGCAGTGCTAGACAGCACGGCTACACCTTC. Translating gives CSARQHGYTF.

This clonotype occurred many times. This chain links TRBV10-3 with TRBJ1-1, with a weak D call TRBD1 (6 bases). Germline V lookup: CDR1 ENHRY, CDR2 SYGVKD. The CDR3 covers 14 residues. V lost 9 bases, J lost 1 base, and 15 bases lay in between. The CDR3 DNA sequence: TGTGCCATAGCCCGGGACACCAAGAACACTGAAGCTTTCTTT. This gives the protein CAIARDTKNTEAFF.

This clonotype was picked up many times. The CDR3 DNA reads TGTGCCAGCAGCCAAGATGGACAGGGGTCCCACAATGAGCAGTTCTTC. The encoded protein is CASSQDGQGSHNEQFF. The chain combines TRBV3-1 with TRBJ2-1; 9 nucleotides match TRBD1. CDR1 and CDR2 (germline): LGHDT, YNNKEL (reference sequence). The CDR3 loop spans 16 amino acids. Germline trimming cut 0 bases from V and 5 bases from J; bases unmatched to any gene: 5.

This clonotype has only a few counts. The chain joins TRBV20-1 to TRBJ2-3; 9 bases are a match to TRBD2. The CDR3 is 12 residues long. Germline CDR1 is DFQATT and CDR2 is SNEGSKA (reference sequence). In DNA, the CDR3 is TGCAAGACTAGCGGACACACAGATACGCAGTATTTT. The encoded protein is CKTSGHTDTQYF.

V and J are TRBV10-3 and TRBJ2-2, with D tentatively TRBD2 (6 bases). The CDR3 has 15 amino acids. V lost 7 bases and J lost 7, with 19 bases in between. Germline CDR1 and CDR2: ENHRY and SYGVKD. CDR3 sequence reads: CAIKPGLLMDGELFF. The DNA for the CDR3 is TGTGCCATCAAGCCGGGACTGCTAATGGACGGGGAGCTGTTTTTT.

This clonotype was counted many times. The DNA for the CDR3 is TGTGCCAGCAGCCTCCGTCCGGGACTAGCGGTGCCGGCCTTCAATGAGCAGTTCTTC. This translates into CASSLRPGLAVPAFNEQFF. The chain links TRBV9 to TRBJ2-1; 11 nucleotides agree with TRBD2. This CDR3 spans 19 amino acids. Trimming took 4 bases from V and 6 from J; bases not matched to a gene: 18. Germline assignment: CDR1 SGDLS and CDR2 YYNGEE.

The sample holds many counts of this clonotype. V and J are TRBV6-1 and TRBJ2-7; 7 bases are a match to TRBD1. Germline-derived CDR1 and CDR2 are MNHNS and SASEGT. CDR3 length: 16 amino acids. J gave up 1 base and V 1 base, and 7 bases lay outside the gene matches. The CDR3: CASSEEDREGSYEQYF. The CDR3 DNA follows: TGTGCCAGCAGTGAAGAAGACAGGGAAGGGTCCTACGAGCAGTACTTC.

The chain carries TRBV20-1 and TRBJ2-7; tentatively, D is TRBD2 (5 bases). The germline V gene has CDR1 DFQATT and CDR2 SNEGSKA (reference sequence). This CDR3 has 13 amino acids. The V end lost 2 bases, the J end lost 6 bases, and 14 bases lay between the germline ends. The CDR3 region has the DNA TGCAGTGCTAGACTTCACGGCGGGCGCGAGCAGTACTTC. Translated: CSARLHGGREQYF.